The clone carrying this T cell receptor beta chain was detected a few times. This entry comes from a study of CD8+CD57+ T cells in acquired aplastic anemia. This CDR3 contains 17 residues. Deletions cut 10 bases from V and 6 bases from J, with 31 bases between. Germline V gives CDR1 ENHRY, CDR2 SYGVKD. Genomic DNA served as template for TCR beta VDJ and CDR3 profiling. Each CDR3 protein is one row after TCRdb ran MiXCR on the reads. The data show under 250,000 distinct CDR3 sequences, 34% seen once. The material sequenced was sorted CD4+, CD8+, or CD8+CD57+ T cells (not recorded which) from PBMCs. This clonotype originated in a human donor in good health, serving as a control. V is TRBV10-3 and J is TRBJ2-7, with D possibly TRBD1 on 7 matching bases. The CDR3 region has the DNA TGTGCCAGCACCTTAAGCAACCCGTCAGGAGGGGGCGGCGAGCAGTACTTC. This gives the protein CASTLSNPSGGGGEQYF.